Reported below is one TCR beta chain. Its target is not known. V gave up 1 base and J gave up 4 bases; unmatched junction bases: 12. The CDR3 runs to 17 residues. Germline CDR1 and CDR2: MDHEN and SYDVKM. The sample originates from a study of Ad26.COV2.S vaccination and SARS-CoV-2 variants. Study observations and caveats: Vaccine recipients had higher spike-specific TCR breadth than placebo recipients. A substantial breadth of spike-specific CD8+ and CD4+ T cell responses after vaccination has been reported. Vaccine recipients and placebo recipients showed similar non-spike TCR breadth.

Sequencing used immunoSEQ multiplex PCR; TCRdb keeps in-frame clones, though not all of them. The table records about 350,000 clones, around 90% of them present only once. Treatment denoted: roughly 20 received Ad26.COV2.S at low or high dose, single or two shots; 5 received placebo; per-sample allocation not given. Collection of the samples took place on day 63 after the first injection of vaccine or placebo. The TCR comes from a person aged 18-65 years who received the Ad26.COV2.S COVID-19 vaccine or a placebo. The sequenced sample was peripheral blood, obtained in a trial of Ad26.COV2.S vaccine versus placebo. The V gene is TRBV28, the J gene TRBJ1-2, with 7 nucleotides matching TRBD1. The DNA for the CDR3 is TGTGCCAGCAGTTTATCCCAGGGGGGGTCTCTCGGCTATGGCTACACCTTC. Translation gives CASSLSQGGSLGYGYTF.